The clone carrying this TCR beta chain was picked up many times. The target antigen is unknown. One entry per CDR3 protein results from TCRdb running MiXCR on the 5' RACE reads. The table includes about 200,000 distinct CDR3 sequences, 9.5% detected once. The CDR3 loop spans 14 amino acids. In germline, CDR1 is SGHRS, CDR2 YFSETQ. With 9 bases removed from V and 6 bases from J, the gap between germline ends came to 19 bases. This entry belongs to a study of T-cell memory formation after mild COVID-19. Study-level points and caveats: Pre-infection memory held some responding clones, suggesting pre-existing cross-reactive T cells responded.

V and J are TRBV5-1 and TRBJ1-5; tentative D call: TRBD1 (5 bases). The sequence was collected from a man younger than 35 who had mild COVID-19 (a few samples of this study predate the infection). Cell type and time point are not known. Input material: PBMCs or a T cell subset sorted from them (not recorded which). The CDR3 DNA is TGCGCCACCCCCCAGGGAGGGGTGGGTCAGCCCCAGCATTTT. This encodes CATPQGGVGQPQHF.